The 27 T cell receptor beta chains listed next were all sequenced from one sample in a study of OX40 agonist ivuxolimab in advanced cancers. Assay used: immunoSEQ multiplex PCR; TCRdb lists only in-frame clones, some missing. The top ten clones hold 5% of a sample with 69,000 or so clones, 82% of them seen once. Sequenced here: CD4+ or CD8+ T cells sorted from blood, sampled in a trial of the OX40 agonist ivuxolimab. These receptors all stem from an adult with an advanced solid tumor such as melanoma, head and neck, liver or kidney cancer.

This clone was detected only a few times. V is TRBV2 and J is TRBJ2-5; 7 bases map to TRBD2. The CDR3 is made up of 13 amino acids. With V trimmed by 8 bases and J by 1 base, 4 bases remained unmatched. Looked up from germline, CDR1 is SNHLY and CDR2 is FYNNEI. The CDR3 DNA reads TGTGCCAGCGAGCGGGGCTCCCAAGAGACCCAGTACTTC. This translates into CASERGSQETQYF.

The rearrangement uses TRBV4-1 and TRBJ2-1; D gene unclear. The CDR3 has 17 residues. V was trimmed by 0 bases and J by 1 base, leaving 13 bases between them. CDR1 is MGHRA and CDR2 is YSYEKL in the germline V gene. CDR3 loop: CASSQDAAGGSYNEQFF. The CDR3 nucleotides read TGCGCCAGCAGCCAAGACGCGGCCGGCGGTTCCTACAATGAGCAGTTCTTC.

This clone was detected ten times or more. This chain joins TRBV18 and TRBJ2-3, with 9 bases identical to TRBD2. The CDR3 spans 16 residues. Per germline, CDR1 KGHSH and CDR2 LQKENI. J gave up 4 bases and V 2 bases, and 7 bases lay outside the gene matches. This CDR3 reads CASSPSGGGAADTQYF. The CDR3 DNA sequence: TGTGCCAGCTCACCATCCGGCGGGGGGGCCGCAGATACGCAGTATTTT.

The chain carries TRBV9 and TRBJ2-3; unclear D gene. Trimming took 0 bases from V and 0 from J, leaving 8 bases between them. Germline assignment: CDR1 SGDLS and CDR2 YYNGEE. The CDR3 loop spans 15 amino acids. CDR3 in amino acids: CASSVGLTSTDTQYF. CDR3 sequence (DNA): TGTGCCAGCAGCGTAGGACTGACTAGCACAGATACGCAGTATTTT.

The gene calls are TRBV27 and TRBJ2-3, with 7 bases that match TRBD2. V shed 7 bases, J shed 1 base, and the junction held 5 bases outside the gene matches. CDR1 and CDR2 from the germline V gene are MNHEY and SMNVEV (reference sequence). The CDR3 totals 14 residues. CDR3 in DNA: TGTGCCAGCAAAACTAGCGTAGGCACAGATACGCAGTATTTT. Its protein product is CASKTSVGTDTQYF.

The chain links TRBV28 to TRBJ2-7; D ambiguous. Germline V gene data show CDR1 as MDHEN and CDR2 as SYDVKM. The CDR3 sequence is 11 residues long. The V end lost 8 bases, the J end lost 5 bases, and 10 bases lay between the germline ends. The CDR3 region is CASHSRNEQYF. The CDR3 nucleotides are TGTGCCAGCCATTCTAGGAACGAGCAGTACTTC.

This clone was counted between two and nine times. The rearrangement links TRBV29-1 to TRBJ1-2, with 8 bases aligning to TRBD1. Per the germline V gene, CDR1 is SQVTM and CDR2 is ANQGSEA. This CDR3 has 11 amino acids. V lost 7 bases to trimming and J lost 5 bases; unmatched junction nucleotides: 3. CDR3 DNA sequence: TGCAGCGGGGGACAGGAGTATGGCTACACCTTC. This encodes CSGGQEYGYTF.

The chain uses TRBV28 and TRBJ1-5, with D maybe TRBD1 (6 bases). Per the germline V gene, CDR1 is MDHEN and CDR2 is SYDVKM. This CDR3 spans 16 amino acids. Trimming stripped 2 bases from V and 4 bases from J, with 15 bases between. In nucleotides, the CDR3 is TGTGCCAGCAGTTTAGACTTCGCGGGGGCGAATCAGCCCCAGCATTTT. Translating it yields CASSLDFAGANQPQHF.

This rearrangement joins TRBV28 to TRBJ1-6; D uncertain. Between the trimmed V and J ends, which lost 3 bases and 6 bases, there was a span of 12 bases. Germline loops: CDR1 MDHEN, CDR2 SYDVKM. The CDR3 has 15 residues. Here the CDR3 DNA reads TGTGCCAGCAGTTTGTTTAACAGTCTTAATTCACCCCTCCACTTT. It codes for CASSLFNSLNSPLHF.

A few counts support this clone. The J gene is TRBJ1-2, the V gene TRBV10-3; no definite D call. Trimming took 6 bases from V and 8 from J, leaving 10 bases between them. Germline CDR1 is ENHRY and CDR2 is SYGVKD. This CDR3 is built from 11 residues. The CDR3: CAISFSFGYTF. For the CDR3, the DNA is TGTGCCATCAGCTTTAGTTTCGGCTACACCTTC.

The chain is built from TRBV28 and TRBJ2-3, with TRBD2 identical over 11 bases. Trimming removed 5 bases from V and 6 bases from J; junction bases left unmatched: 7. Germline-derived CDR1 and CDR2 are MDHEN and SYDVKM. CDR3 size: 15 residues. The CDR3 sequence: CASSPTGTSGDTQYF. The CDR3 nucleotides read TGTGCCAGCAGTCCTACCGGGACTAGCGGTGATACGCAGTATTTT.

This clone was detected a few times. The gene calls are TRBV6-4 and TRBJ1-2; TRBD1 agrees at 11 bases. Germline V gene data show CDR1 as MRHNA and CDR2 as SNTAGT. This CDR3 has 14 residues. J gave up 6 bases and V 11 bases, and 11 bases lay outside the gene matches. The CDR3 region is CAPYRTGGSDGYTF. The CDR3 DNA reads TGTGCCCCCTATCGGACAGGGGGCTCTGATGGCTACACCTTC.

The rearrangement links TRBV5-8 to TRBJ2-7; the D gene could be TRBD1 or TRBD2 (6 bases each). The CDR3 is 16 residues long. Trimming pared 1 base from V and 0 bases from J, leaving 14 bases between. Germline V gives CDR1 SGHTS, CDR2 YDEGEE. CDR3 nucleotide sequence: TGTGCCAGCAGCTTGCCGGGGGCGATAAGCTCCTACGAGCAGTACTTC. This gives the protein CASSLPGAISSYEQYF.

The chain uses TRBV7-9 and TRBJ2-1, with 7 bases identical to TRBD2. Unmatched junction bases numbered 9, after V lost 5 bases and J lost 8 bases. CDR1 SEHNR and CDR2 FQNEAQ come from the germline V gene (reference sequence). This CDR3 contains 14 residues. CDR3 DNA: TGTGCCAGCAGCCCCCTCCGGGAGGCGGATGAGCAGTTCTTC. This translates into CASSPLREADEQFF.

The rearrangement joins TRBV12-5 to TRBJ1-3; D is undetermined. Trimming cost V 4 bases and J 8 bases, with 9 bases left between them. The germline gives CDR1 LGHNT, CDR2 FRNRAP. This CDR3 spans 12 amino acids. CDR3 residues: CASGSSPHTIYF. In nucleotides, the CDR3 is TGTGCTAGTGGTTCCTCACCGCACACCATATATTTT.

V and J are TRBV2 and TRBJ2-3; D remains unclear. Trimming took off 5 bases at V and 0 bases at J, with 6 bases between the two ends. Germline assignment: CDR1 SNHLY and CDR2 FYNNEI. This CDR3 is built from 13 residues. The CDR3 reads CASSTVSTDTQYF. CDR3 nucleotide sequence: TGTGCCAGCAGTACCGTAAGCACAGATACGCAGTATTTT.

The V call is TRBV6-6, the J call TRBJ2-3; D might be TRBD1 (6 bases). Trimming took off 6 bases at V and 0 bases at J, with 7 bases between the two ends. CDR1 and CDR2 from the germline V gene are MNHNY and SVGAGI (reference sequence). This CDR3 is 13 amino acids long. The CDR3 protein is CASRQGSTDTQYF. The CDR3 DNA follows: TGTGCCAGCAGGCAGGGGAGCACAGATACGCAGTATTTT.

The chain carries TRBV6-5 and TRBJ2-7; 8 positions agree with TRBD1. Per the germline V gene, CDR1 is MNHEY and CDR2 is SVGAGI. The J segment lost 5 bases and the V segment lost 6 bases, leaving 3 bases of the junction unmatched. The CDR3 has 12 amino acids. CDR3 amino acids: CASRGQVNEQYF. CDR3 coding DNA: TGTGCCAGCAGGGGACAGGTCAACGAGCAGTACTTC.

This clone was seen once. The J gene is TRBJ2-1, the V gene TRBV11-1; no reliable D call. The ends were cut back, 5 bases at V and 0 bases at J, with 11 bases in the middle. This CDR3 is 15 amino acids long. The V gene's germline CDR1 is SGHAT and CDR2 FQDESV (reference sequence). In DNA form, the CDR3 reads TGTGCCAGCAGCCCTCTAGGGTTCTCCTACAATGAGCAGTTCTTC. Protein: CASSPLGFSYNEQFF.

This clone was counted only a few times. This chain joins TRBV4-3 and TRBJ2-5, with unresolved D. Looked up from germline, CDR1 is LGHNA and CDR2 is YSLEER. The V and J ends lost 0 bases and 4 bases respectively, with 6 bases between them. CDR3 size: 13 residues. The CDR3 DNA follows: TGCGCCAGCAGCCAAGATTACCGAGAGACCCAGTACTTC. This gives the protein CASSQDYRETQYF.

The chain employs TRBV11-1 and TRBJ2-7, with 9 bases that match TRBD1. Looked up from germline, CDR1 is SGHAT and CDR2 is FQDESV (reference sequence). V dropped 4 bases and J dropped 2; count of bases not matched to a gene: 6. The CDR3 has 15 residues. CDR3 sequence: CASSYPGTGTYEQYF. CDR3 DNA sequence: TGTGCCAGCAGCTACCCCGGGACAGGGACCTACGAGCAGTACTTC.

This chain links TRBV6-6 with TRBJ2-2; D assignment may be TRBD1 or TRBD2 (5 bases each). V gave up 0 bases and J gave up 1 base, with 6 bases separating them. Germline CDR1 reads MNHNY; CDR2 reads SVGAGI (reference sequence). The CDR3 has 15 amino acids. CDR3 region: CASSYSRGNTGELFF. CDR3 bases: TGTGCCAGCAGTTACTCGAGGGGGAACACCGGGGAGCTGTTTTTT.

V usage is TRBV6-5 and J usage is TRBJ1-1, with 8 positions matching TRBD1. V dropped 4 bases and J dropped 11; count of bases not matched to a gene: 9. This CDR3 has 13 residues. Germline V gene lookup returns CDR1 MNHEY and CDR2 SVGAGI. CDR3 loop: CASSSTQGADAFF. CDR3 DNA: TGTGCCAGCAGTTCCACCCAGGGGGCGGACGCTTTCTTT.

The J gene is TRBJ2-1, the V gene TRBV28, with D possibly being TRBD1 (6 bases). In germline, CDR1 is MDHEN, CDR2 SYDVKM. This CDR3 has 13 residues. With 7 bases removed from V and 4 bases from J, the gap between germline ends came to 11 bases. The CDR3 DNA is TGTGCCAGCATGGGGGCGCCTTACAATGAGCAGTTCTTC. Translated: CASMGAPYNEQFF.

Concerning this clone: The identical CDR3 is also encoded by other nucleotide sequences in the sample. The chain joins TRBV7-2 to TRBJ2-7; D not resolved. Deletions cut 1 base from V and 3 bases from J, with 4 bases between. CDR3 length: 12 residues. Germline-derived CDR1 and CDR2 are SGHTA and FQGNSA. The CDR3 sequence is CASSLVGYEQYF. CDR3 bases: TGTGCCAGCAGCTTAGTAGGCTACGAGCAGTACTTC.

V is TRBV7-8 and J is TRBJ2-1; weak D call: TRBD1 (5 bases). Between the trimmed V and J ends, which lost 5 bases and 7 bases, there was a span of 18 bases. The CDR3 runs to 15 residues. Germline CDR1 and CDR2: SGHVS and FQNEAQ. DNA for the CDR3: TGTGCCAGCAGCGCAGTGGGGCTTCGACGGAATGAGCAGTTCTTC. Translated, it gives CASSAVGLRRNEQFF.

This rearrangement joins TRBV5-1 to TRBJ2-5, with D possibly matching TRBD1 (6 bases). The CDR3 is 14 amino acids. The germline V and J ends were trimmed by 4 bases and 5 bases, with 15 bases remaining between them. Per germline, CDR1 SGHRS and CDR2 YFSETQ. The CDR3 protein is CASSEGHIYETQYF. DNA for the CDR3: TGCGCCAGCAGCGAGGGACATATCTATGAGACCCAGTACTTC.